The entry below gives a single T cell receptor beta chain sequence along with its context. The entry originates in a study of T cell changes during pregnancy in multiple sclerosis. Sequencing used immunoSEQ multiplex PCR; TCRdb keeps in-frame clones, though not all of them. Counted here are roughly 100,000 clones, about 91% occurring once; the ten biggest clones make up 0.75% to 0.95%. Germline values: CDR1 MGHRA, CDR2 YSYEKL. V lost 2 bases and J lost 3; bases outside the gene matches: 10. The CDR3 sequence is 18 residues long. This rearrangement joins TRBV4-1 to TRBJ1-1, with TRBD1 identical over 12 bases. This material consisted of peripheral blood, taken after pregnancy. This TCR came from a female donor with multiple sclerosis, enrolled in a pregnancy study. In DNA form, the CDR3 reads TGCGCCAGCAGCCAAAAAACCGGGACAGGGGGCCTTTACACTGAAGCTTTCTTT. Its protein is CASSQKTGTGGLYTEAFF.